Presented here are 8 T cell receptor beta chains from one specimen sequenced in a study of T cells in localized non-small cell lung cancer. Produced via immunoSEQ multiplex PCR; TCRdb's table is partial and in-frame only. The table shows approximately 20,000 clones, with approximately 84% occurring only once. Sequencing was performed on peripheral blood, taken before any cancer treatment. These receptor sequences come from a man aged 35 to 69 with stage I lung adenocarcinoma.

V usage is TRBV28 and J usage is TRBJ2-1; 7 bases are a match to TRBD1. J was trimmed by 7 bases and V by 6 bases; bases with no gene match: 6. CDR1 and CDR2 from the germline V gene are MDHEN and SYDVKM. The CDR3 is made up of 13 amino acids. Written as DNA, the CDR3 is TGTGCCAGCAGGGCGACAGGGCCGAATGAGCAGTTCTTC. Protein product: CASRATGPNEQFF.

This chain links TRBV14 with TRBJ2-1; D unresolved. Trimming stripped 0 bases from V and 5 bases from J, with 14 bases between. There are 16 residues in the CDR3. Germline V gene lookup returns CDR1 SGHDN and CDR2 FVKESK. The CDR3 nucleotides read TGTGCCAGCAGCCAAGATCAGACAAGCGTGGACAATGAGCAGTTCTTC. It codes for CASSQDQTSVDNEQFF.

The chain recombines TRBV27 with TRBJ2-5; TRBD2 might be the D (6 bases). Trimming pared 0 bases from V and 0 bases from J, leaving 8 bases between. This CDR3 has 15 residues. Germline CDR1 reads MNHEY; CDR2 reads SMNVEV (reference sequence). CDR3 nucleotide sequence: TGTGCCAGCAGTTTATCGAGCGGGTACCAAGAGACCCAGTACTTC. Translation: CASSLSSGYQETQYF.

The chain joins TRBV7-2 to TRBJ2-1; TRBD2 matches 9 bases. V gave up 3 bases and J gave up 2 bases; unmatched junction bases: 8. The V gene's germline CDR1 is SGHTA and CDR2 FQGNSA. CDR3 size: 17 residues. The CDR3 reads CASSFSPSGATYNEQFF. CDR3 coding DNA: TGTGCCAGCAGCTTCAGTCCTAGCGGGGCTACCTACAATGAGCAGTTCTTC. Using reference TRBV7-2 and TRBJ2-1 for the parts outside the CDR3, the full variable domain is GAGVSQSPSNKVTEKGKDVELRCDPISGHTALYWYRQSLGQGLEFLIYFQGNSAPDKSGLPSDRFSAERTGGSVSTLTIQRTQQEDSAVYLCASSFSPSGATYNEQFFGPGTRLTVL.

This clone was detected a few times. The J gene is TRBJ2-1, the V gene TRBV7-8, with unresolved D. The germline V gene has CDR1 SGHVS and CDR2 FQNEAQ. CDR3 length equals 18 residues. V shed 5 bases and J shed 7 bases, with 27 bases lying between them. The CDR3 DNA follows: TGTGCCAGCAGCCCCCCACTACGATTCGCTCCCTTGGGGAATGAGCAGTTCTTC. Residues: CASSPPLRFAPLGNEQFF. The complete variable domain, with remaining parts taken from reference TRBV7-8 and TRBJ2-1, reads GAGVSQSPRYKVAKRGQDVALRCDPISGHVSLFWYQQALGQGPEFLTYFQNEAQLDKSGLPSDRFFAERPEGSVSTLKIQRTQQEDSAVYLCASSPPLRFAPLGNEQFFGPGTRLTVL.

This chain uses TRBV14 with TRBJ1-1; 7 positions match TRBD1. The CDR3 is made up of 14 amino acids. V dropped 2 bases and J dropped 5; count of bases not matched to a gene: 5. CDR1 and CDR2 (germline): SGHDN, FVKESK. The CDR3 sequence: CASSQNRGGTEAFF. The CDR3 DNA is TGTGCCAGCAGCCAAAACAGGGGAGGGACTGAAGCTTTCTTT.

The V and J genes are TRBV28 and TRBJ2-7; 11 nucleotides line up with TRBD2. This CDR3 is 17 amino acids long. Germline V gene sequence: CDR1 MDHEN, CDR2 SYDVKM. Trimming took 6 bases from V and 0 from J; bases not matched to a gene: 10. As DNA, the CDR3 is TGTGCCAGCAGAACCGGGACTAGCGGTACACTCTCCTACGAGCAGTACTTC. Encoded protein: CASRTGTSGTLSYEQYF.

CDR3: CASSQPRISVEQFF. The CDR3 nucleotides are TGCGCCAGCAGCCAACCTCGAATCTCTGTTGAGCAGTTCTTC. The gene calls are TRBV4-1 and TRBJ2-1, with D uncertain. Germline V gene sequence: CDR1 MGHRA, CDR2 YSYEKL. V shed 2 bases and J shed 9 bases, with 14 bases lying between them. The CDR3 is made up of 14 amino acids.